This TCR beta chain was sequenced in a study of OX40 agonist ivuxolimab in advanced cancers. Repertoires were generated with immunoSEQ multiplex PCR, while TCRdb's copy carries only in-frame clones and drops some. In the table there are tens of thousands of clones, roughly 80% of which are singletons. The CDR3 is 14 residues long. The germline V gene encodes CDR1 MDHEN and CDR2 SYDVKM. The junction had 5 bases not matched to a gene; V was cut back by 4 bases and J by 6 bases. This TCR derives from an adult with an advanced solid tumor such as melanoma, head and neck, liver or kidney cancer. The chain uses TRBV28 and TRBJ1-4; 7 bases map to TRBD1. The sample consisted of CD4+ or CD8+ T cells sorted from blood, taken in a trial of the OX40 agonist ivuxolimab. The CDR3: CASSWDSGDEKLFF. The CDR3 DNA reads as TGTGCCAGCAGTTGGGACAGCGGGGATGAAAAACTGTTTTTT.